Reported below is one T cell receptor beta chain. Antigen unknown. Deletions cut 5 bases from V and 6 bases from J, with 19 bases between. Germline loops: CDR1 LNHDA, CDR2 SQIVND (reference sequence). The length of the CDR3 is 16 residues. Libraries were prepared by immunoSEQ multiplex PCR; TCRdb keeps only in-frame clonotypes and omits some of them. The table records about 350,000 clones, about 89% of them present only once. The sample belongs to a study of Ad26.COV2.S vaccination and SARS-CoV-2 variants. Across the study: Ad26.COV2.S was injected intramuscularly once or twice, 56 days apart. General study findings and limits: Among vaccine recipients, spike-specific TCR breadth exceeded that of placebo recipients. Substantial breadth was reportedly displayed by spike-specific CD8+ and CD4+ T cell responses after vaccination.

Treatment defined: approximately 18 received Ad26.COV2.S at low or high dose, single or two shots; about five received placebo; per-sample allocation not given. On day 63 after the first injection, vaccine and placebo recipients gave samples. Boston hosted the donor, who was an adult aged 18-55 years. The source of this sequence is a person between 18 and 59 years old who received the Ad26.COV2.S COVID-19 vaccine or a placebo. The starting material was peripheral blood, obtained in a trial of Ad26.COV2.S vaccine versus placebo. This chain uses TRBV19 with TRBJ2-2, with a weak D call TRBD2 (5 bases). The CDR3 bases are TGTGCCAGTAGTGTACTCTTCGGGGTTGGGCCCGGGGAGCTGTTTTTT. Its translation: CASSVLFGVGPGELFF.